This TCR beta chain was identified in a study of regulatory T cells in long-lasting Graves disease. Assembly of TCR beta libraries relied on iRepertoire HTBI primers together with Arm-PCR of CDR3 regions. TCRdb re-analysed the multiplex PCR reads in MiXCR, keeping a single row per CDR3 protein. This sample has around 250,000 distinct CDR3 sequences, with around 18% found just once. Time point given: newly diagnosed GD, antithyroid drugs for less than 3 months. The authors made the TCR library using RNA they extracted from PBMCs. Staff drew about 8.9 milliliters of peripheral blood into EDTA tubes. This clonotype showed up many times. The same data also contributed to another study, on T cells in Graves' hyperthyroidism and ophthalmopathy. Per that paper: A model using 13 V-J features told ophthalmopathy apart from stable hyperthyroidism. The model made its ophthalmopathy prediction, and onset followed a median around six months later.

Sequencing used peripheral blood mononuclear cells (PBMCs), obtained at new diagnosis, from a patient treated with antithyroid drugs. The sequence was collected from a woman aged 25 to 39 with Graves disease.

This chain's CDR3 is CASSQDFLGGYEQYF. CDR3 DNA: TGTGCCAGCAGCCAAGATTTCCTAGGGGGCTACGAGCAGTACTTC. V and J are TRBV3-1 and TRBJ2-7; D may be TRBD1 (6 bases). V was cut by 0 bases and J by 3 bases, with 12 bases left in between. The CDR3 consists of 15 residues. Germline CDR1 reads LGHDT; CDR2 reads YNNKEL (reference sequence).